Included here is one T cell receptor beta chain sequence, with context. Its antigen is still unknown. No base quality values were provided; no much bigger clone lies one nucleotide off. This specimen's time point label, interpreted: about 28 days (+/-7) after the second vaccine dose. AZD1222 recipients whose second dose came at about 4 weeks and those whose second dose came at about 12 weeks were combined into one group, since spike-specific TCR depth and breadth did not differ between the two schedules. Vaccinee samples came from UK trials COV001 and COV002, including a single-blind randomized controlled phase 2/3 trial of AZD1222 (ChAdOx1 nCoV-19) in healthy adults. Trial participant PBMC samples were collected at day 0 and day 28 after the second dose for TCRbeta chain sequencing. These data originate in a study of T cell responses to AZD1222 COVID-19 vaccine (dated by TCRdb to the early 2020s). For the study in its entirety: A total of 240 or so trial participants underwent TCR sequencing, of whom about 210 had received two doses of AZD1222 and about 26 had received two doses of the MenACWY control vaccine. Trial participants were enrolled by age into subgroups of 18-55, 56-69 and 70-plus years, and roughly 150, 30 and 60 TCR-sequenced participants, respectively, were included in these subgroups. What the study reported, not specific to this receptor: Conclusions about previously exposed vaccinees are limited, since just six AZD1222 recipients were seropositive for SARS-CoV-2 at baseline. A significant rise in spike-specific TCR breadth and depth was observed after two AZD1222 doses relative to day 0 and relative to MenACWY recipients. Because no day 14 peak-response samples were available, the repertoires could be characterized only after the peak T cell response. Participants were mostly white British and included more females than males, and it was suggested by the authors that clonal diversity may have been underestimated. Reportedly, almost half of the unique spike-specific TCRs recognized epitopes lying outside the regions that are mutated in the B.1.351 and B.1.1.7 variants. In the small 56-69-year group, the increase in depth fell short of significance, most likely because of low power. The whole spike protein was spanned by vaccine-associated CD4 TCRs, and dominant responses were seen in regions 160-218 and 743-854.

The germline V gene provides CDR1 MNHEY and CDR2 SVGAGI. V and J are trimmed by 5 bases and 7 bases, and the gene matches miss 3 bases of the junction. Measured from the cysteine to the phenylalanine, the CDR3 is 13 residues long. Just the 39-base CDR3 DNA is kept, in frame starting at base 1. The CDR3 regions of human TCRbeta chains were subjected to immunosequencing. The original methods were these. Repertoire TCRs were matched against a reference library of SARS-CoV-2-specific TCRs generated with the MIRA antigen-specificity platform. Breadth was defined as the fraction of unique TCRs that were SARS-CoV-2-associated. Depth was defined as the fraction of total T cells that were SARS-CoV-2-associated. Using the MIRA data, each spike-specific TCR was assigned both to the spike region to which the TCR was reactive and to a CD4 or CD8 class. Log10-transformed breadth and depth values were compared by one-way ANOVA with Sidak's multiple comparisons tests. Here the immuneACCESS table is served through TCRdb, limited to in-frame sequences with V and J called. Missing clones are a known gap in these copies; in checked studies unresolved V genes cover under half, and the rest lacks a known reason. That table supplies the V and J calls and clone size; D and trimming were determined from the DNA. The sample profile shows approximately 200,000 clones; roughly nine tenths of them were found once. The ten largest make up 3.4% of the sample.

The source of this sequence is an adult who received the AZD1222 COVID-19 vaccine. The material sequenced was peripheral blood, taken 28 days after the second AZD1222 dose. This sequence uses TRBV6-5 and TRBJ1-5; TRBD1 agrees with 9 junctional bases. The nucleotides are TGTGCCAGCAGTATACAGGGGGCCCAGCCCCAGCATTTT. This translates into CASSIQGAQPQHF.